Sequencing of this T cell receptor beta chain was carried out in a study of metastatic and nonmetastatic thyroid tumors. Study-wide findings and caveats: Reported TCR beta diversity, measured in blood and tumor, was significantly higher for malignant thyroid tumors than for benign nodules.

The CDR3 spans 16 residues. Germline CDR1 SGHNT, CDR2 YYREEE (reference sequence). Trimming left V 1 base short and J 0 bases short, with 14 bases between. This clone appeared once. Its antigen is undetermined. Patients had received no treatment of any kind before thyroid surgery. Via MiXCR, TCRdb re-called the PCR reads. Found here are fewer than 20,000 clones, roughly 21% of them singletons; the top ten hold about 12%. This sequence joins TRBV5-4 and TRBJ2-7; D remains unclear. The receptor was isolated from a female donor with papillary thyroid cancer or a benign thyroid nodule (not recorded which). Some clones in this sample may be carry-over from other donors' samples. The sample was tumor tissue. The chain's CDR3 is CASSLSFGQDSYEQYF. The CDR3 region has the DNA TGTGCCAGCAGCTTGTCGTTTGGGCAGGACTCCTACGAGCAGTACTTC. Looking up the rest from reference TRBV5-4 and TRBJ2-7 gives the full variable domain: ETGVTQSPTHLIKTRGQQVTLRCSSQSGHNTVSWYQQALGQGPQFIFQYYREEENGRGNFPPRFSGLQFPNYSSELNVNALELDDSALYLCASSLSFGQDSYEQYFGPGTRLTVT.